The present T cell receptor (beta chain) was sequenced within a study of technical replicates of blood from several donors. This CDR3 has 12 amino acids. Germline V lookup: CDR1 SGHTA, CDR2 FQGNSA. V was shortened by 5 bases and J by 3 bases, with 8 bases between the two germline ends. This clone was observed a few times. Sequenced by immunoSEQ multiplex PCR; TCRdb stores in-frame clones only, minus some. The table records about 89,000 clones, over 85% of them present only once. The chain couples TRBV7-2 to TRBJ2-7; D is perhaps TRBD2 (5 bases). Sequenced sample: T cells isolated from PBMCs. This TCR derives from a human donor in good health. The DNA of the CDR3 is TGTGCCAGCAGCCCCCGGGGCTACGAGCAGTACTTC. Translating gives CASSPRGYEQYF.